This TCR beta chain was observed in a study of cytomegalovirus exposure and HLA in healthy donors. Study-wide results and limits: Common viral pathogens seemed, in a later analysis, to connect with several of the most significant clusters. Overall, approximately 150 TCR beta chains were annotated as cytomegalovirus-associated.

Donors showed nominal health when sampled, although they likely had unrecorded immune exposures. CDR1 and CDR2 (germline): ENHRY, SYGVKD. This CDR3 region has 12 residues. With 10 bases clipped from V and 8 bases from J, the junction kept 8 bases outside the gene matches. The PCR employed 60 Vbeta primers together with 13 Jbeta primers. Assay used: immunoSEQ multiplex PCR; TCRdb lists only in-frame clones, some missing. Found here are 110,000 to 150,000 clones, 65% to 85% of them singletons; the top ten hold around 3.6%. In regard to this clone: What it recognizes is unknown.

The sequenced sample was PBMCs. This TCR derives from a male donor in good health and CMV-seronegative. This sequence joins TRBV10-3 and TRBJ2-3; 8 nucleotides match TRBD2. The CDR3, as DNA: TGTGCCACCCAGAGCGGGAGCGTTACGCAGTATTTT. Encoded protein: CATQSGSVTQYF.